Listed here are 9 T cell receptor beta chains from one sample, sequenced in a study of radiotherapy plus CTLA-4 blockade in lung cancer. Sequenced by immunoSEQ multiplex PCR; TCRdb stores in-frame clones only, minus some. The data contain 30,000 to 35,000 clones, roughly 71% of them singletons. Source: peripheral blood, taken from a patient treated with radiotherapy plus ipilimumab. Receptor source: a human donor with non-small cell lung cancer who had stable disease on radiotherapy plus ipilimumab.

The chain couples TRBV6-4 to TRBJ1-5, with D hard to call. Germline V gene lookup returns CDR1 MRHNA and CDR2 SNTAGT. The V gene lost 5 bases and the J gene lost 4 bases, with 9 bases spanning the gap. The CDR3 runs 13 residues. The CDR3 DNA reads TGTGCCAGCAGTCGGGAAGAGAATCAGCCCCAGCATTTT. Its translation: CASSREENQPQHF.

The CDR3: CASSAPDRGDYGYTF. The CDR3 DNA sequence: TGTGCCAGTAGTGCTCCGGACAGGGGGGACTATGGCTACACCTTC. The rearrangement uses TRBV19 and TRBJ1-2; 10 bases fit TRBD1. The CDR3 covers 15 residues. Looked up from germline, CDR1 is LNHDA and CDR2 is SQIVND (reference sequence). The J segment lost 3 bases and the V segment lost 5 bases, leaving 6 bases of the junction unmatched.

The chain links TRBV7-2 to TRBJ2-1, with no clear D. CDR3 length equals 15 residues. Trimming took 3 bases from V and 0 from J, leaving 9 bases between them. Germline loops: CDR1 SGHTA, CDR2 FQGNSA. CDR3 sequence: CASSLAFASYNEQFF. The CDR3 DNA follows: TGTGCCAGCAGCTTGGCCTTCGCCTCCTACAATGAGCAGTTCTTC.

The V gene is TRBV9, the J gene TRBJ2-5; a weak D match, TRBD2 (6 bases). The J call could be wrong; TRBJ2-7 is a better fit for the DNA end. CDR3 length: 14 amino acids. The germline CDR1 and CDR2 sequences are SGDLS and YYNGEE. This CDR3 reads CASSGGGTSYEQYF. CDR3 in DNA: TGTGCCAGCAGCGGTGGAGGGACCAGCTACGAGCAGTACTTC.

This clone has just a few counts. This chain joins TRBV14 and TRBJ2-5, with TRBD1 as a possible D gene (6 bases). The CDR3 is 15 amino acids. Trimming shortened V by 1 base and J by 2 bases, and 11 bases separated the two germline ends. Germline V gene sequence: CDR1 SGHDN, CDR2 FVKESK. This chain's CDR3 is CASSQARGRQETQYF. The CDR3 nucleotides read TGTGCCAGCAGCCAAGCCAGGGGCCGGCAAGAGACCCAGTACTTC.

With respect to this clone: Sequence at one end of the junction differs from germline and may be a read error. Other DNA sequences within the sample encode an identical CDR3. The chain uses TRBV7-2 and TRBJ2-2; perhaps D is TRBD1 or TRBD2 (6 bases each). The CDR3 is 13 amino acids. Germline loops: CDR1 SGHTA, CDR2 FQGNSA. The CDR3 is CASSRPGAGELFF. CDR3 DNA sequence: TGTGCCAGCAGCCGCCCGGGGGCCGGGGAGCTGTTCTTT.

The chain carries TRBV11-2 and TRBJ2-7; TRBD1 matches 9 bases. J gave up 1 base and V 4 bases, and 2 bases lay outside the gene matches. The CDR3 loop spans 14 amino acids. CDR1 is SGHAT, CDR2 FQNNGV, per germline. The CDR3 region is CASSSTGGSYEQYF. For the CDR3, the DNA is TGTGCCAGCAGCTCGACAGGGGGATCCTACGAGCAGTACTTC.

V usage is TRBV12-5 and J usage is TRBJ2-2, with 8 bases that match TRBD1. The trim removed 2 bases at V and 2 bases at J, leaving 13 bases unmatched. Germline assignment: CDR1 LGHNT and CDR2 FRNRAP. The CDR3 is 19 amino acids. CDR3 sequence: CASGLQGRVGTGNTGELFF. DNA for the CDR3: TGTGCTAGTGGTTTGCAAGGTCGGGTCGGGACAGGTAACACCGGGGAGCTGTTTTTT.

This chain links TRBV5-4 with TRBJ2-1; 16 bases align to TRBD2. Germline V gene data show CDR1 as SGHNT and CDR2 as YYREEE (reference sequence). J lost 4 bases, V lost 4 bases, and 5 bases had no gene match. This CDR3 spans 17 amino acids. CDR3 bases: TGTGCCAGCAGCCTGGGACTAGCGGGAGGGACTTACAATGAGCAGTTCTTC. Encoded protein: CASSLGLAGGTYNEQFF.